The rows below give T cell receptor beta chains drawn from one sample of a study of early T cells in non-severe SARS-CoV-2 infection. MiXCR, run by TCRdb on the 5' RACE reads, gives a single entry per CDR3 protein. The repertoire holds 100,000 or so distinct CDR3 sequences, with under 15% as singletons. Input material: whole blood. These receptors were collected from an adult who was a healthcare worker with PCR-confirmed SARS-CoV-2 infection or an uninfected control (not recorded which). Each CDR3 is given with its conserved first and last residue. D genes are given only for firm matches. Clone size appears in some rows only: once, few, many, or a class for an expanded clone.

length	D	V	size	J	CDR3	DNA
15	NA	TRBV20-1	few	TRBJ2-1	CSAKTEVLSYNEQFF	TGCAGTGCGAAAACGGAGGTGCTCTCCTACAATGAGCAGTTCTTC
11	NA	TRBV10-2	NA	TRBJ2-1	CASGRYNEQFF	TGCGCCAGTGGGCGGTACAATGAGCAGTTCTTC
16	TRBD2	TRBV5-4	NA	TRBJ2-3	CASSLWLAGSTDTQYF	TGTGCCAGCAGCTTGTGGCTAGCGGGGAGCACAGATACGCAGTATTTT
14	NA	TRBV10-3	NA	TRBJ1-1	CAISANGEGTEAFF	TGTGCCATCAGTGCGAACGGGGAGGGCACTGAAGCTTTCTTT
13	NA	TRBV6-1	few	TRBJ1-6	CASSEYDNSPLHF	TGTGCCAGCAGTGAATACGATAATTCACCCCTCCACTTT
12	NA	TRBV27	NA	TRBJ1-6	CASSFRDSPLHF	TGTGCCAGCAGTTTCAGGGATTCACCCCTCCACTTT
15	TRBD2	TRBV10-3	many	TRBJ2-5	CAISLGLQRIETQYF	TGTGCCATCAGTTTGGGACTACAGAGAATAGAGACCCAGTACTTC
16	NA	TRBV7-8	many	TRBJ2-1	CASSLWGGTGYNEQFF	TGTGCCAGCAGCTTATGGGGCGGGACGGGATACAATGAGCAGTTCTTC
16	NA	TRBV28	many	TRBJ2-7	CASSFSLAGVSYEQYF	TGTGCCAGCAGTTTTTCTCTAGCTGGTGTCTCCTACGAGCAGTACTTC
13	TRBD1	TRBV12-3/TRBV12-4	many	TRBJ1-1	CASSLRGHTEAFF	TGTGCCAGCAGTTTAAGGGGGCACACTGAAGCTTTCTTT
15	NA	TRBV12-3/TRBV12-4	NA	TRBJ1-1	CASTKIGPPSTEAFF	TGTGCCAGCACTAAGATCGGGCCCCCCTCTACTGAAGCTTTCTTT
14	TRBD2	TRBV2	few	TRBJ2-3	CATGLAGEVDTQYF	TGTGCCACGGGACTAGCGGGAGAAGTTGATACGCAGTATTTT
13	NA	TRBV18	NA	TRBJ2-1	CASSPITGNEQFF	TGTGCCAGCTCACCAATTACGGGCAATGAGCAGTTCTTC
15	NA	TRBV10-3	few	TRBJ2-3	CAISGLSGFTDTQYF	TGTGCCATCAGTGGGCTTAGCGGTTTCACAGATACGCAGTATTTT
15	TRBD2	TRBV4-2	NA	TRBJ2-3	CASSAGDPSTDSQYF	TGTGCCAGCAGCGCGGGAGACCCAAGCACAGATTCGCAGTATTTT
14	NA	TRBV20-1	NA	TRBJ2-3	CSATDSASTDTQYF	TGCAGTGCTACCGACTCGGCTAGCACAGATACGCAGTATTTT
15	NA	TRBV28	many	TRBJ2-5	CASSPTGPPQETQYF	TGTGCCAGCAGTCCAACAGGGCCACCGCAAGAGACCCAGTACTTC
11	NA	TRBV6-1	NA	TRBJ2-3	CAAGSARAQYF	TGTGCCGCCGGTTCGGCCCGTGCGCAGTATTTT
16	TRBD1	TRBV18	many	TRBJ1-5	CASSGTGGRNNQPQHF	TGTGCCAGCTCGGGGACAGGGGGCCGCAACAATCAGCCCCAGCATTTT
13	NA	TRBV18	many	TRBJ2-2	CASSPRGIGELFF	TGTGCCAGCTCACCACGGGGGATCGGGGAGCTGTTTTTT
14	NA	TRBV18	NA	TRBJ1-2	CASSPSAANYGYTF	TGTGCCAGCTCACCATCGGCGGCGAACTATGGCTACACCTTC
14	TRBD1	TRBV20-1	NA	TRBJ1-6	CSASWDSENSPLHF	TGCAGTGCTAGCTGGGACAGCGAGAATTCACCCCTCCACTTT
11	TRBD1	TRBV20-1	few	TRBJ2-5	CSRDSQETQYF	TGCAGTCGGGACAGCCAAGAGACCCAGTACTTC
15	NA	TRBV6-5	NA	TRBJ2-3	CASRKTGTSTDTQYF	TGTGCCAGCAGGAAGACAGGGACTAGCACAGATACGCAGTATTTT
14	NA	TRBV14	NA	TRBJ2-3	CASSLVGTSDTQYF	TGTGCCAGCAGCCTTGTCGGGACGTCGGATACGCAGTATTTT
18	TRBD2	TRBV7-9	few	TRBJ2-1	CASSFPPRLAGVKNEQFF	TGTGCCAGCAGCTTTCCCCCGCGACTAGCGGGAGTCAAGAATGAGCAGTTCTTC
19	TRBD1	TRBV6-1	many	TRBJ2-1	CASSEIFDRGTGLYNEQFF	TGTGCCAGCAGTGAAATTTTTGACAGGGGAACAGGGCTGTACAATGAGCAGTTCTTC
15	TRBD2	TRBV5-4	NA	TRBJ2-4	CASSHGTSGSGIQYF	TGTGCCAGCAGCCACGGGACTAGCGGGAGTGGAATTCAGTACTTC
13	TRBD2	TRBV28	NA	TRBJ2-4	CASTGTRVNIQYF	TGTGCCAGCACCGGGACTAGAGTGAACATTCAGTACTTC
15	NA	TRBV29-1	NA	TRBJ2-1	CSVIPSRLVSNEQFF	TGCAGCGTCATACCCTCTAGACTAGTAAGCAATGAGCAGTTCTTC
15	TRBD1	TRBV7-3	NA	TRBJ2-3	CACRLGTGGTDTQYF	TGTGCCTGCAGGCTTGGGACAGGGGGCACAGATACGCAGTATTTT